These T cell receptor beta chains were read from a single sample in a study of molecular identifiers for immune sequencing clone quantification. Via MiXCR, TCRdb re-called the PCR reads, giving one row per CDR3 protein. The data show roughly 86,000 distinct CDR3 sequences, around 19% seen once. The sample was naive CD8+ T cells from blood, with Jurkat cell RNA spiked in. The source of these receptors is a human donor in good health. Some libraries in this study had Jurkat cell RNA spiked in. CDR3s leave out the opening cysteine and the closing phenylalanine or tryptophan.

>TRBV28
ASSPWTGAQPQH
>TRBV14
ASSQDFWETNGELF
>TRBV19
ASGRCSNQPQH
>TRBV27
ASRGGTATYEQY
>TRBV27
ASSSGTGGLEQF
>TRBV28
TSSFMTEAF
>TRBV30
AWGVLGGLAGNEQY
>TRBV6-6
ASSPWGYNEQF
>TRBV28
AGSFTSGSDEQF
>TRBV12-3/TRBV12-4
ASSPGRGRSEAF
>TRBV9
ASSPTGSSYEQY
>TRBV20-1
SARDPSGYT
>TRBV7-9
ASSLPLNDEQY
>TRBV4-3
ASSQDTRGAGRYKGYT
>TRBV29-1
SVSGTSGRIETQY
>TRBV20-1
SADRDIQETQY
>TRBV9
ASSGTSGSADTQY
>TRBV11-2
ASSLDRASGYT
>TRBV11-2
ASSHRDRAYEQY
>TRBV7-9
ASILAGATDTQY
>TRBV18
ASSPTQAGGPLYNEQF
>TRBV9
ASGSPGLNTDTQY
>TRBV7-9
ASSPSGRAGDTQY
>TRBV6-5
ASSYNSGRASSHDEQF
>TRBV20-1
SARLPGGLADYEQY
>TRBV20-1
SARGAGPPYEQY
>TRBV6-2/TRBV6-3
ASAASGSYEQY
>TRBV3-1
ASSKRGQPLSGNTIY
>TRBV27
ASSIRGRGTEAF
>TRBV5-4
ASSALAGVTDTQY
>TRBV6-6
ASSYVRGADTQY
>TRBV5-1
ASSLSGGALPYEQY
>TRBV27
ASSPEAGGPPGYGYT
>TRBV10-3
AIKSSGSYNEQF
>TRBV7-9
ASSPRHGGYEQY
>TRBV9
ASSAGNSVEEQY
>TRBV9
ASSIPKGGASTDTQY
>TRBV6-4
ASSEVPTDTQY
>TRBV4-1
ASSQEAKAVYEQY
>TRBV5-6
ASSFTAAEQY
>TRBV3-1
ASSLEMVSGRFSGNTIY
>TRBV6-5
ASTPDRGPLEQY
>TRBV18
ASSISTGYT
>TRBV4-2
ASSQVQAGISTDTQY
>TRBV19
ASSIGGHEQY
>TRBV6-5
ASSSTNTGELF
>TRBV13
ASSSGTGGQPQH
>TRBV25-1
ASSATPLRGEQY
>TRBV20-1
SALSGSTDTQY
>TRBV10-3
AISDPEGLAGGRGTGELF
>TRBV15
ATSTSLAEETQY
>TRBV9
ASSDEAGLGVIGEQF
>TRBV5-4
ASSHGLAGGSSTDTQY
>TRBV7-9
ASSPTRGVTGELF
>TRBV20-1
SAEAGTRAYNEQF
>TRBV6-2/TRBV6-3
ASILWEYSNQPQH